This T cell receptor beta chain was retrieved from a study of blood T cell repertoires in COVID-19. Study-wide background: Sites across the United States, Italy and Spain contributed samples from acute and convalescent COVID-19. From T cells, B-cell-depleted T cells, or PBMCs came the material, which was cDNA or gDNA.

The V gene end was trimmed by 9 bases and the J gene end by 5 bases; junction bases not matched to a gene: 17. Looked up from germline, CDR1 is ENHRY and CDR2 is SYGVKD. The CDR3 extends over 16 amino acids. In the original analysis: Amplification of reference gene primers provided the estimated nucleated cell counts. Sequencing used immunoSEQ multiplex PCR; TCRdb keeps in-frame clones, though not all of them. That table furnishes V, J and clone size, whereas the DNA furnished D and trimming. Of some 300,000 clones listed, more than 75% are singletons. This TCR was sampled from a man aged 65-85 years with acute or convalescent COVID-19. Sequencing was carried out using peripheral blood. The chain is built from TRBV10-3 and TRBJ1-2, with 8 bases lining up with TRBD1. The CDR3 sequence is CAIGGQGATPAYGYTF. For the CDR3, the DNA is TGTGCCATTGGGGGCCAGGGGGCCACTCCAGCTTATGGCTACACCTTC.